The 10 T cell receptor beta chains reported below all come from one sample, sequenced in a study of low-dose radiotherapy and immunotherapy resistance in tumors. The time point is: after trial treatment. Treatment in this sample: LDRT plus nivolumab, ipilimumab, low-dose cyclophosphamide and aspirin (RACIN trial). The TCRs were subjected to amplification over around 19 PCR cycles employing a constant-region primer in conjunction with a V-primer adapter. Each CDR3 protein gets one entry after TCRdb re-called the reads with MiXCR. Here the sample spans approximately 52,000 distinct CDR3 sequences, approximately 35% being singletons. The input for sequencing was PBMCs, taken after low-dose radiotherapy plus immunotherapy. The receptors derive from a male donor with rectosigmoid adenocarcinoma.

The V and J genes are TRBV28 and TRBJ1-5; 8 bases map to TRBD1. Germline V gene sequence: CDR1 MDHEN, CDR2 SYDVKM. The trim removed 6 bases at V and 7 bases at J, leaving 2 bases unmatched. There are 12 residues in the CDR3. The CDR3 sequence: CASSQGAQPQHF. The CDR3 nucleotides read TGTGCCAGCAGCCAGGGGGCCCAGCCCCAGCATTTT.

Note on this clonotype: Possible read error: a much larger clone is one base away. V gene TRBV20-1 combines with J gene TRBJ1-5; a weak D match, TRBD1 (5 bases). This CDR3 region has 12 residues. Between the trimmed V and J ends, which lost 6 bases and 6 bases, there was a span of 12 bases. The V gene's germline CDR1 is DFQATT and CDR2 SNEGSKA (reference sequence). CDR3: CSARDRSQPQHF. The CDR3 DNA reads as TGCAGTGCCCGGGACCGCTCTCAGCCCCAGCATTTT.

This clonotype occurred many times. The genes are TRBV20-1 and TRBJ2-1; the D gene is possibly TRBD2 (6 bases). Germline V gives CDR1 DFQATT, CDR2 SNEGSKA (reference sequence). This CDR3 has 13 amino acids. Trimming cost V 5 bases and J 1 base, with 9 bases left between them. For the CDR3, the DNA is TGCAGTGCTCCTAGCGTTTCCTACAATGAGCAGTTCTTC. Translating it yields CSAPSVSYNEQFF.

The chain joins TRBV11-2 to TRBJ2-5; D is possibly TRBD2 (5 bases). Trimming took off 3 bases at V and 3 bases at J, with 11 bases between the two ends. Germline V gives CDR1 SGHAT, CDR2 FQNNGV. There are 14 residues in the CDR3. For the CDR3, the DNA is TGTGCCAGCAGCTTTAGCCCGCGGGAAGAGACCCAGTACTTC. This translates into CASSFSPREETQYF.

CDR3 sequence (DNA): TGTGCCAGCAGGGATTGGTACGAGCAGTACTTC. This translates into CASRDWYEQYF. The chain joins TRBV28 to TRBJ2-7; D unclear. The CDR3 totals 11 residues. Trimming shortened V by 6 bases and J by 4 bases, and 7 bases separated the two germline ends. Germline V gene lookup returns CDR1 MDHEN and CDR2 SYDVKM.

This clonotype was counted ten times or more. The chain recombines TRBV6-2 or TRBV6-3 with TRBJ1-2; D possibly corresponds to TRBD1 (5 bases). V lost 5 bases to trimming and J lost 6 bases, with 13 bases between them. Per germline, CDR1 MNHEY and CDR2 SVGEGT. The CDR3 runs to 13 residues. In DNA form, the CDR3 reads TGTGCCAGCAGTCTTCGTGGCAGGGATGGCTACACCTTC. Translation gives CASSLRGRDGYTF.

This clonotype is medium-sized. CDR3 coding DNA: TGTGCCAGCAGTTTGCTGGGCAATCAGCCCCAGCATTTT. Protein product: CASSLLGNQPQHF. The chain couples TRBV28 to TRBJ1-5; D call uncertain. The CDR3 covers 13 residues. Germline lookup yields CDR1 MDHEN and CDR2 SYDVKM. Trimming removed 3 bases at V and 2 bases at J, with 5 bases between.

This clonotype came up many times. V and J are TRBV9 and TRBJ2-7; D is uncertain. This CDR3 contains 15 residues. V lost 4 bases and J lost 1, with 15 bases in between. Per germline, CDR1 SGDLS and CDR2 YYNGEE. The CDR3: CASSPTPLRSYEQYF. Written as DNA, the CDR3 is TGTGCCAGCAGCCCGACCCCCTTGAGGTCCTACGAGCAGTACTTC.

The chain's CDR3 is CASSIEWVGEQFF. The CDR3 region has the DNA TGTGCCAGTAGTATAGAATGGGTGGGTGAGCAGTTCTTC. The rearrangement links TRBV19 to TRBJ2-1, with D unclear. Trimming cost V 0 bases and J 9 bases, with 9 bases left between them. CDR3 size: 13 residues. CDR1 and CDR2 from the germline V gene are LNHDA and SQIVND (reference sequence).

Concerning this clonotype itself: A far larger clone is a single base away, which makes a read error likely. The gene calls are TRBV12-3 or TRBV12-4 and TRBJ2-1, with 10 nucleotides matching TRBD1. This CDR3 has 14 amino acids. V lost 5 bases and J lost 10; bases outside the gene matches: 8. The CDR3 loop is CASSATGGKNEQFF. The CDR3 nucleotides are TGTGCCAGCAGTGCGACAGGGGGCAAAAACGAGCAGTTCTTC.